This T cell receptor beta chain was obtained from a study of blood T cells in healthy people across ages (dated by TCRdb to the mid-2010s). Background on the whole study: Template switching captured roughly one uniquely barcoded TCR beta cDNA molecule per two T cells in model experiments. The donors were split into four age groups: young (average 16 years), middle-aged (about 40), aged (approximately 59) and long-lived (roughly 80). To track age-related changes in TCR beta repertoire diversity, the study relied on deep sequencing normalized with unique cDNA molecular identifiers. Using the same blood draw, the study looked at two additional independent replicas of 1 million unique cDNA reads for two donors, one aged 18 to 30 and the other aged 80 or older. To avoid experimental bias, donors of different ages were randomly spread across the sequencing lanes.

General study outcomes and caveats: Because donor CMV infection status was unknown, age-related changes in expanded clonotypes were potentially confounded. Compared with the aged group, the long-lived group had more naive CD4+ T cells, fewer expanded clones and increased TCR diversity, a pattern suggesting age selection. There was a strong correlation between observed TCR beta diversity and the percentage of naive T cells measured by flow cytometry. Estimates of total diversity from one million sequenced T cells were regarded as lower bounds and underestimates. Since profiling was done on bulk unsorted PBMCs, naive and antigen-experienced compartments could not be conclusively compared. As age increased, observed TCR beta diversity per million T cells dropped in a roughly linear way, and a significant reduction was already evident by age about 36.

The method was 5' RACE. The sequencer listed for this sample is Illumina HiSeq 2500. A second roughly 7 to 11 cycle PCR used a sample-barcoded 5' primer and a J-beta primer mix. A template-switch 5' adaptor carrying 12 random nucleotides introduced a unique molecular identifier onto each TCR beta cDNA molecule. At least 2.5 million CDR3-containing paired-end reads were obtained from each sample. First-strand cDNA synthesis was performed from all RNA using the Mint cDNA synthesis kit, with priming by a TRBC-specific oligonucleotide. Following uracil-DNA glycosylase treatment, all cDNA underwent a first 18-cycle PCR with the universal primers M1SS and BC2_uni_R. As for the authors' bioinformatics: Each sample was normalized by randomly selecting 1 million high-quality reads, each carrying a distinct molecular identifier. Reads sharing molecular identifiers were discarded rather than binned into consensus sequences. MiTCR, run with a Q25 quality threshold and the strictest error-elimination algorithm, handled CDR3 identification, clonotype clustering and error correction. Lower-bound total TCR beta diversity was estimated with a nonparametric unseen species model using Euler transformation. TCRdb passed the public sequencing reads through fastp at Q25 and MiXCR, retaining productive beta sequences. Identical CDR3 protein sequences are pooled into one entry, listed with their most common genes and DNA. The V and J calls were determined by TCRdb, not by the authors. The sample has over a million distinct CDR3 sequences on record, 42% of them singletons. 7.9% of the sample is held by the ten biggest clonotypes.

Donors were 40 or so systemically healthy Caucasian individuals from Russia aged roughly 6 to 90 years. Approximately 10 milliliters of peripheral blood were collected from each donor into EDTA-treated Vacutainer tubes. Ficoll-Paque density-gradient centrifugation was used to isolate PBMCs, with at least 7 million per sample. Total RNA, at least 5 micrograms per sample, was extracted from PBMCs with Trizol reagent. For every donor, flow cytometry on a PBMC aliquot measured the percentage of naive CD45RAhigh/CD27high T cells. This clonotype was observed a few times. The antigen this receptor binds is unknown. Base-call qualities are not available, and no considerably larger clone is one nucleotide away. CDR1 is given as MGHDK and CDR2 as SYGVNS, both from the germline V gene. Cut back by 6 bases and 6 bases, the V and J ends lie 22 bases apart. The CDR3 covers 16 residues, taking in both the cysteine and the phenylalanine. The read is trimmed to its CDR3 DNA, 48 bases read in frame from base 1.

This chain joins TRBV25-1 to TRBJ2-3; the D gene is possibly TRBD2, with 6 bases matching. The clonotype was recovered from a young woman in good health. The sample taken for sequencing was blood. The DNA reads as follows: TGTGCCAGCAGGACAGTTGGGGGACTCCGTGTCGATACGCAGTATTTT. Translated, it reads CASRTVGGLRVDTQYF. Full variable domain (CDR3 extended with the reference TRBV25-1 and TRBJ2-3 proteins): EADIYQTPRYLVIGTGKKITLECSQTMGHDKMYWYQQDPGMELHLIHYSYGVNSTEKGDLSSESTVSRIRTEHFPLTLESARPSHTSQYLCASRTVGGLRVDTQYFGPGTRLTVL.